These 6 T cell receptor beta chains share one sample of origin, sequenced in a study of T cells in localized non-small cell lung cancer. TCRdb's copy holds only in-frame clones and misses some; the assay was immunoSEQ multiplex PCR. The sample lists tens of thousands of clones, roughly 87% occurring once. Sequenced here: peripheral blood, sampled before any cancer treatment. The receptors shown here come from a man aged 40 to 70 with stage I squamous cell lung carcinoma.

V gene TRBV5-1 combines with J gene TRBJ2-2, with 7 nucleotides matching TRBD1. Germline-derived CDR1 and CDR2 are SGHRS and YFSETQ. The CDR3 runs to 14 residues. After removal of 3 bases from V and 3 bases from J, the junction contained 2 bases not matched to a gene. CDR3 bases: TGCGCCAGCAGCTGGGGACAGCACACCGGGGAGCTGTTTTTT. Its translation: CASSWGQHTGELFF.

The chain employs TRBV18 and TRBJ1-2; a possible D gene is TRBD1 (5 bases). CDR1 and CDR2 from the germline V gene are KGHSH and LQKENI. This CDR3 contains 17 residues. Trimming removed 1 base at V and 6 bases at J, with 21 bases between. The CDR3 spells CASSPLSGLKRRDGYTF. DNA of the CDR3: TGTGCCAGCTCACCACTCTCGGGGCTGAAGAGGAGGGATGGCTACACCTTC. Drawing the rest from reference TRBV18 and TRBJ1-2, the complete variable domain is NAGVMQNPRHLVRRRGQEARLRCSPMKGHSHVYWYRQLPEEGLKFMVYLQKENIIDESGMPKERFSAEFPKEGPSILRIQQVVRGDSAAYFCASSPLSGLKRRDGYTFGSGTRLTVV.

The chain combines TRBV30 with TRBJ1-5; 8 positions agree with TRBD1. The CDR3 has 17 amino acids. J gave up 5 bases and V 0 bases, and 12 bases lay outside the gene matches. The germline V gene encodes CDR1 GTSNPN and CDR2 SVGIG (reference sequence). CDR3 sequence: CAWSVDRGTVLHQPQHF. The CDR3 DNA is TGTGCCTGGAGTGTAGACAGGGGAACGGTCCTGCATCAGCCCCAGCATTTT.

A remark on this clone: This CDR3 is also generated by other DNA sequences in the sample. The chain carries TRBV7-9 and TRBJ1-1; 8 bases are shared with TRBD1. The germline V gene encodes CDR1 SEHNR and CDR2 FQNEAQ (reference sequence). The ends lost 2 bases at V and 4 bases at J; junction bases unmatched: 3. The CDR3 contains 14 residues. The CDR3 region is CASSLQGAGTEAFF. Written as DNA, the CDR3 is TGTGCCAGCAGCTTACAGGGGGCGGGCACTGAAGCTTTCTTT.

The J gene is TRBJ2-7, the V gene TRBV5-1, with D perhaps TRBD1 or TRBD2 (7 bases each). CDR1 and CDR2 from the germline V gene are SGHRS and YFSETQ. This CDR3 spans 15 amino acids. The ends were cut back, 1 base at V and 2 bases at J, with 13 bases in the middle. The CDR3: CASSLSGTDTYEQYF. CDR3 coding DNA: TGCGCCAGCAGCTTGAGCGGGACAGATACCTACGAGCAGTACTTC.

This rearrangement joins TRBV9 to TRBJ2-7, with 8 nucleotides matching TRBD2. The ends lost 3 bases at V and 3 bases at J; junction bases unmatched: 8. Per the germline V gene, CDR1 is SGDLS and CDR2 is YYNGEE. The CDR3 is 15 residues long. CDR3 nucleotide sequence: TGTGCCAGCAGCGCCTCAGCGGGGGTGGTCTACGAGCAGTACTTC. Residues: CASSASAGVVYEQYF.